Following are 10 T cell receptor beta chains from one sample sequenced in a study of shared clonotypes between healthy human individuals. Naive CD8 isolation took CD45RO-negative cells positively selected for CCR7 and excluded terminally differentiated effector memory CD45RA+ cells. Generated by immunoSEQ multiplex PCR, the TCRdb table keeps only in-frame clones and is missing some. The sample has around 2,000,000 clones; roughly 91% are singletons. The specimen was naive CD8+ T cells from PBMCs. The receptors originated from a man aged 18 to 35 in good health. Some clones in this sample may be carry-over from other donors' samples.

This rearrangement joins TRBV5-6 to TRBJ2-7; TRBD1 agrees at 7 bases. The length of the CDR3 is 13 residues. V shed 4 bases and J 3 bases; nucleotides not matched to a gene: 4. The germline gives CDR1 SGHDT, CDR2 YYEEEE. CDR3 bases: TGTGCCAGCAGCCGGACAGGAATCTACGAGCAGTACTTC. It codes for CASSRTGIYEQYF.

The chain links TRBV28 to TRBJ2-3; D not resolved. V gave up 3 bases and J gave up 4 bases, with 17 bases separating them. Germline V gives CDR1 MDHEN, CDR2 SYDVKM. This CDR3 spans 16 amino acids. CDR3 protein: CASSFLQRRSPDTQYF. In DNA, the CDR3 is TGTGCCAGCAGTTTCCTTCAGCGCAGGTCTCCAGATACGCAGTATTTT. Based on the CDR3 plus reference TRBV28 and TRBJ2-3, the full variable domain is DVKVTQSSRYLVKRTGEKVFLECVQDMDHENMFWYRQDPGLGLRLIYFSYDVKMKEKGDIPEGYSVSREKKERFSLILESASTNQTSMYLCASSFLQRRSPDTQYFGPGTRLTVL.

Points on this clone: The same CDR3 is also encoded by other DNA sequences in this sample. The gene calls are TRBV27 and TRBJ2-6; D may be TRBD1 (6 bases). The CDR3 runs to 16 residues. Germline CDR1 reads MNHEY; CDR2 reads SMNVEV (reference sequence). The V end lost 0 bases, the J end lost 4 bases, and 10 bases lay between the germline ends. CDR3 sequence: CASSLSPGAGANVLTF. Written as DNA, the CDR3 is TGTGCCAGCAGTTTATCCCCAGGGGCAGGGGCCAACGTCCTGACTTTC.

For this clone: Other DNA sequences in this sample translate to the same CDR3. The chain has TRBV4-3 and TRBJ2-1, with TRBD2 matching 14 bases. The CDR3 loop spans 15 amino acids. Looked up from germline, CDR1 is LGHNA and CDR2 is YSLEER. The junction had 2 bases not matched to a gene; V was cut back by 4 bases and J by 6 bases. The CDR3 bases are TGCGCCAGCAGCCCGGGACTAGCGGGGGCCAATGAGCAGTTCTTC. This sequence encodes CASSPGLAGANEQFF.

The V gene is TRBV18, the J gene TRBJ2-2, with a tentative D call TRBD2 (5 bases). The CDR3 extends over 15 amino acids. Germline-derived CDR1 and CDR2 are KGHSH and LQKENI. The V end was cut by 3 bases, the J end by 0 bases, with 8 bases between. CDR3 sequence reads: CASSPGAPNTGELFF. The CDR3 coding sequence is TGTGCCAGCTCACCGGGAGCCCCGAACACCGGGGAGCTGTTTTTT.

This clone was counted a few times. The V and J genes are TRBV7-9 and TRBJ2-2; D unresolved. V was shortened by 11 bases and J by 4 bases, with 5 bases between the two germline ends. The length of the CDR3 is 10 residues. Germline CDR1 is SEHNR and CDR2 is FQNEAQ (reference sequence). The CDR3, as DNA: TGTGCCCTTTCCACCGGGGAGCTGTTTTTT. This translates into CALSTGELFF.

CDR3 DNA: TGCGCCAGCAGCCAAGACTCAATCAGGGGGGGCAATCAGCCCCAGCATTTT. Translation: CASSQDSIRGGNQPQHF. This sequence joins TRBV4-1 and TRBJ1-5; TRBD1 matches at 7 bases. Germline V CDR1 and CDR2: MGHRA, YSYEKL. The junction had 7 bases not matched to a gene; V was cut back by 0 bases and J by 2 bases. The CDR3 has 17 amino acids.

The chain recombines TRBV19 with TRBJ1-1, with TRBD1 as a possible D gene (5 bases). The CDR3 is 13 residues long. Germline V CDR1 and CDR2: LNHDA, SQIVND (reference sequence). With 6 bases removed from V and 2 bases from J, the gap between germline ends came to 10 bases. As DNA, the CDR3 is TGTGCCAGTAGGAGAGGGGCAAACACTGAAGCTTTCTTT. It specifies CASRRGANTEAFF.

The V gene is TRBV20-1, the J gene TRBJ1-2; no definite D call. This CDR3 has 11 residues. Trimming took 1 base from V and 4 from J, leaving 4 bases between them. Germline V gene data show CDR1 as DFQATT and CDR2 as SNEGSKA (reference sequence). CDR3 in amino acids: CSARGIYGYTF. Here the CDR3 DNA reads TGCAGTGCTAGAGGGATCTATGGCTACACCTTC.

This chain links TRBV6-5 with TRBJ2-7, with D possibly TRBD2 on 7 matching bases. In germline, CDR1 is MNHEY, CDR2 SVGAGI. The CDR3 has 13 residues. Trimming removed 0 bases at V and 6 bases at J, with 9 bases between. The CDR3 DNA sequence: TGTGCCAGCAGTTACTCGGGGGGGCGCGAGCAGTACTTC. Translating it yields CASSYSGGREQYF.